This T cell receptor (beta chain) was retrieved from a study of T cells in Graves' hyperthyroidism and ophthalmopathy. This clonotype was detected many times. Its target is not known. Study-level results: Blood also showed most of the thyroid clonotypes that were expanded above 0.001.

V lost 5 bases and J lost 5, with 22 bases in between. The CDR3 contains 16 residues. Germline CDR1 is SGHTA and CDR2 is FQGNSA. Patients having uncontrolled infection, another autoimmune disease, pregnancy or lactation were not included. The investigators amplified TCR beta CDR3 regions from RNA transcripts. First-round RT-PCR of the TCR CDR3 relied on the HTBI primer set. TCRdb reprocessed the multiplex PCR reads via MiXCR and lists one record per CDR3 protein. Among a few hundred thousand distinct CDR3 sequences listed, about a sixth were seen once. The sequencing sample was made of blood. This TCR was sampled from a woman younger than 30 with Graves' hyperthyroidism that later progressed to Graves' ophthalmopathy. This chain connects TRBV7-2 to TRBJ2-7; D possibly corresponds to TRBD2 (6 bases). The CDR3 here is CASSPQGEVIHDEQYF. The CDR3 bases are TGTGCCAGCAGCCCCCAAGGGGAGGTAATTCACGACGAGCAGTACTTC.